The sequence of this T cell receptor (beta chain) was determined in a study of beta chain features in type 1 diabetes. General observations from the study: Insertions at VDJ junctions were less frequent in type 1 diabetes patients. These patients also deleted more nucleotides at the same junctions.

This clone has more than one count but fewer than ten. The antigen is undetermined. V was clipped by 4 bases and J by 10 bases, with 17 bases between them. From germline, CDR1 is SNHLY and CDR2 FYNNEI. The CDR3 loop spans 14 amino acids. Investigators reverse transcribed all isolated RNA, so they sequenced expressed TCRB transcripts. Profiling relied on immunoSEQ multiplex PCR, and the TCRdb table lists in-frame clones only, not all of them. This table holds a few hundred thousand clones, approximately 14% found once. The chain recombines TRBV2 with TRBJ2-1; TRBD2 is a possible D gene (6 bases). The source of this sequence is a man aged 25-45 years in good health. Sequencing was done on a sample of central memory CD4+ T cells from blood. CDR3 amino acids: CASSVAGSPGEQFF. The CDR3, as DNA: TGTGCCAGCAGTGTCGCGGGGTCGCCCGGGGAGCAGTTCTTC.